The sequence of this TCR beta chain was determined in a study of cytomegalovirus exposure and HLA in healthy donors. Looked up from germline, CDR1 is MNHNS and CDR2 is SASEGT. The CDR3 totals 14 residues. With V trimmed by 10 bases and J by 4 bases, 6 bases remained unmatched. The PCR employed 60 Vbeta primers together with 13 Jbeta primers. The method was immunoSEQ multiplex PCR; TCRdb's version includes in-frame clones alone and lacks a portion of them. Seen here are about 160,000 clones, around 80% observed once, and the top ten hold 1.5%. The chain employs TRBV6-1 and TRBJ1-5, with TRBD1 matching 11 bases. The specimen was PBMCs. The sequence was obtained from a girl aged 10-17 years in good health and CMV-seropositive. As DNA, the CDR3 is TGTGCCACCCCGGGACAGGGGGTGAATCAGCCCCAGCATTTT. Residues: CATPGQGVNQPQHF.